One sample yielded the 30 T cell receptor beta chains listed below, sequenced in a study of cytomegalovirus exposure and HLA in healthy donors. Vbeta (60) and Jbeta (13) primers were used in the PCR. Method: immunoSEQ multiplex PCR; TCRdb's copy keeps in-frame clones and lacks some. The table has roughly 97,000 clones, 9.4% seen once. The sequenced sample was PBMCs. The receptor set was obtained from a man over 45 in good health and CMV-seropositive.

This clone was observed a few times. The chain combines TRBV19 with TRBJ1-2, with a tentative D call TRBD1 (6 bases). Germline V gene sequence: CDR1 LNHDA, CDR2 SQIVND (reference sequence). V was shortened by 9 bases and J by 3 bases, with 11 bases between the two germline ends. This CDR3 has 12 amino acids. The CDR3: CASQGQYYGYTF. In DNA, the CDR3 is TGTGCCAGCCAAGGACAGTACTATGGCTACACCTTC.

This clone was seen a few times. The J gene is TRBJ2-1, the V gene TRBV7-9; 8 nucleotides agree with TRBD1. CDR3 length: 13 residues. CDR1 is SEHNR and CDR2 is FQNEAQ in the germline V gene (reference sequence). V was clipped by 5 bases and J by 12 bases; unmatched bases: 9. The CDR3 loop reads CASSQQGQVRQFF. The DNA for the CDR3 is TGTGCCAGCAGCCAACAGGGACAGGTACGGCAGTTCTTC.

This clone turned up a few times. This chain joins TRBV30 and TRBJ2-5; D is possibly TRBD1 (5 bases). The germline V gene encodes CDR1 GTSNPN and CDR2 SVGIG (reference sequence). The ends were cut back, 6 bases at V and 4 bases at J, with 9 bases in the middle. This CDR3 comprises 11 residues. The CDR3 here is CACRGRETQYF. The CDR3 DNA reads TGTGCCTGTAGGGGAAGAGAGACCCAGTACTTC.

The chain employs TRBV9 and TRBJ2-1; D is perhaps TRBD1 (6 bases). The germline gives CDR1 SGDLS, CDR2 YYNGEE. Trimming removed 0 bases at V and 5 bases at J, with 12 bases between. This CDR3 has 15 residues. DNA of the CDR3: TGTGCCAGCAGCGTAGGATTGGGGGCTAACAATGAGCAGTTCTTC. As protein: CASSVGLGANNEQFF.

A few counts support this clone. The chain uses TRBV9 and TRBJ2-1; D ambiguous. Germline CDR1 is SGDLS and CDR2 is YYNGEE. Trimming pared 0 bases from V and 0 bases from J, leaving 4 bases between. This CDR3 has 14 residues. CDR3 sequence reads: CASSVGSSYNEQFF. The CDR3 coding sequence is TGTGCCAGCAGCGTAGGTAGCTCCTACAATGAGCAGTTCTTC.

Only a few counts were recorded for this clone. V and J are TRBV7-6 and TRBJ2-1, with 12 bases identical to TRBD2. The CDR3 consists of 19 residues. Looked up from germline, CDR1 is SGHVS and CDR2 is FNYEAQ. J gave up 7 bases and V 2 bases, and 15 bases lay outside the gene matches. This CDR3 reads CASSLSSASGRAWWNEQFF. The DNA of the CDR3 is TGTGCCAGCAGCTTAAGTTCGGCTAGCGGGAGGGCCTGGTGGAATGAGCAGTTCTTC. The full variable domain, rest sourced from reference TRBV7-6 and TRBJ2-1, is GAGVSQSPRYKVTKRGQDVALRCDPISGHVSLYWYRQALGQGPEFLTYFNYEAQQDKSGLPNDRFSAERPEGSISTLTIQRTEQRDSAMYRCASSLSSASGRAWWNEQFFGPGTRLTVL.

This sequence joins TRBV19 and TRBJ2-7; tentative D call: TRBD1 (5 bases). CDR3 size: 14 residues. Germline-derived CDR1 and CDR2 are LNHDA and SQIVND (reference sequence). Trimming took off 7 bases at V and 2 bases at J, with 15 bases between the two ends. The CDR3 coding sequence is TGTGCCAGTACTCAGGGAAGCGCCCCCTACGAGCAGTACTTC. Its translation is CASTQGSAPYEQYF.

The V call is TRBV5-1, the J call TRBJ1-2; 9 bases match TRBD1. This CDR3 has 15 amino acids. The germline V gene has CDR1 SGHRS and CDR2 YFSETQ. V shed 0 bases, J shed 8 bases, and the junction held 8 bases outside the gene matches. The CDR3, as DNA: TGCGCCAGCAGCTTGGGCGCCGGGACAGGGAACGGCTACACCTTC. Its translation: CASSLGAGTGNGYTF.

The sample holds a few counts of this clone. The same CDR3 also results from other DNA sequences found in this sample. DNA for the CDR3: TGTGCCAGCAGTTTACCAGGGGGAGATGGCTACACCTTC. Its protein product is CASSLPGGDGYTF. This chain connects TRBV28 to TRBJ1-2; 7 nucleotides line up with TRBD1. This CDR3 is built from 13 residues. V dropped 2 bases and J dropped 6; count of bases not matched to a gene: 3. Germline loops: CDR1 MDHEN, CDR2 SYDVKM.

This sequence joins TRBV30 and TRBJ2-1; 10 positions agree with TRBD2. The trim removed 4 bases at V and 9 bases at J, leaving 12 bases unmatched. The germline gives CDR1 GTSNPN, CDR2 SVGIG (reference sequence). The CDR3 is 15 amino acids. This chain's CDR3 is CAWTEVTSGPGEQFF. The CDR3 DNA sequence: TGTGCCTGGACTGAAGTGACTAGCGGGCCTGGTGAGCAGTTCTTC.

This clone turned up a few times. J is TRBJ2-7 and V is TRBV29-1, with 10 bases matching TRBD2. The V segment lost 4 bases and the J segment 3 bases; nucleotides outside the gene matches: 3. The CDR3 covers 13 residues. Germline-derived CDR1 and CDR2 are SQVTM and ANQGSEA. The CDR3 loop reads CSVVTSGNYEQYF. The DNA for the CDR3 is TGCAGCGTTGTTACTAGCGGGAACTACGAGCAGTACTTC.

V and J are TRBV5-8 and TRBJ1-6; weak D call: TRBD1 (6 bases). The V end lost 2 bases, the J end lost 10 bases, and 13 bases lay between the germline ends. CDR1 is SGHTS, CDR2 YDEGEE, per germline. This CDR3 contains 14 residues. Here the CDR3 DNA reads TGTGCCAGCAGCTTACAGGGTCGGGGATCACCCCTCCACTTT. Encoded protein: CASSLQGRGSPLHF.

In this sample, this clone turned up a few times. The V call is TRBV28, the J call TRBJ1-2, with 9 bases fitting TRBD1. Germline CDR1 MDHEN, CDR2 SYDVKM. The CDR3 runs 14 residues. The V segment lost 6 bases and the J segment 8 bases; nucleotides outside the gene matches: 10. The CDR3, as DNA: TGTGCCAGCAGCGCCCCGGGACAGGGCTGGGGCTACACCTTC. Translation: CASSAPGQGWGYTF.

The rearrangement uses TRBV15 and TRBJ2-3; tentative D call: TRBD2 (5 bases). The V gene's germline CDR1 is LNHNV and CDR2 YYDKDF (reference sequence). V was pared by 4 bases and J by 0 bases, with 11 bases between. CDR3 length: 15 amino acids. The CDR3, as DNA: TGTGCCACCAGCATGCGGCGGACTAGCACAGATACGCAGTATTTT. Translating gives CATSMRRTSTDTQYF.

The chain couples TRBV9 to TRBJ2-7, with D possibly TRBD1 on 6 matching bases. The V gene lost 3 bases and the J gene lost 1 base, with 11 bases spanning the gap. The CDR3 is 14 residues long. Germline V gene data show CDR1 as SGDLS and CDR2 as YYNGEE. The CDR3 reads CASSDDRRSYEQYF. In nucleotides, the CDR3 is TGTGCCAGCAGCGACGACAGGAGATCCTACGAGCAGTACTTC.

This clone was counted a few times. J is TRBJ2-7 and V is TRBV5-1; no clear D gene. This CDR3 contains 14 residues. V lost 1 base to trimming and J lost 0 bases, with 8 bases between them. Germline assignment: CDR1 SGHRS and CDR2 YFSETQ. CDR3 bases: TGCGCCAGCAGCTTGTCGGGTAGCTCCTACGAGCAGTACTTC. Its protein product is CASSLSGSSYEQYF.

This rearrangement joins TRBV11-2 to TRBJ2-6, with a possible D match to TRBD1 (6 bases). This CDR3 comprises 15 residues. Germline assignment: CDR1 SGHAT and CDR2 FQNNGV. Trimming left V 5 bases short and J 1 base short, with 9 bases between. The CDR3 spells CASSLQGSGANVLTF. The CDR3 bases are TGTGCCAGCAGCCTCCAGGGGTCTGGGGCCAACGTCCTGACTTTC.

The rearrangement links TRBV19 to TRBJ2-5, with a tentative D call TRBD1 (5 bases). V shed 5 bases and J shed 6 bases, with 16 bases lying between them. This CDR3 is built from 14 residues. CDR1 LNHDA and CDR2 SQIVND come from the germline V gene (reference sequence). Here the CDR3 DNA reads TGTGCCAGTAGTCCTCAGCAGGGTCCGAAGACCCAGTACTTC. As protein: CASSPQQGPKTQYF.

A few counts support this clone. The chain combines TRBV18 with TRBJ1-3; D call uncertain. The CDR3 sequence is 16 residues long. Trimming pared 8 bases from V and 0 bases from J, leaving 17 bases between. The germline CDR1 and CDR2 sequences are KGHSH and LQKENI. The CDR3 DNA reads TGTGCCAGCCAACTCACAGCGGGGAACTCTGGAAACACCATATATTTT. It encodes CASQLTAGNSGNTIYF.

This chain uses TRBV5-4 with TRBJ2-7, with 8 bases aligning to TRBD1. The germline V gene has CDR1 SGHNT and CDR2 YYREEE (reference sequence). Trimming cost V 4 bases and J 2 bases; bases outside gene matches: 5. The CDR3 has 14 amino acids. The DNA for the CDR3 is TGTGCCAGCAGCCGGACAGGGCCCCCCTACGAGCAGTACTTC. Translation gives CASSRTGPPYEQYF.

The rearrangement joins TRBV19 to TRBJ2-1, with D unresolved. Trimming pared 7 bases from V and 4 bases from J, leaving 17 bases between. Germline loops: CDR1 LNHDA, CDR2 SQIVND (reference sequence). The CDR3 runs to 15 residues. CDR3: CASTAGGFGYNEQFF. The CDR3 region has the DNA TGTGCCAGTACCGCCGGCGGATTCGGTTACAATGAGCAGTTCTTC.

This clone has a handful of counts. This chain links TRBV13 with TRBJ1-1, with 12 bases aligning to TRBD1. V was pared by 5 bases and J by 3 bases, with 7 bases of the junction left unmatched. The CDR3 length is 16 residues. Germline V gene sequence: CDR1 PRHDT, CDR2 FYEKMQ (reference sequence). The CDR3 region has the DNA TGTGCCAGCAGCCCAGGGGGACAGGGGGCGGACACTGAAGCTTTCTTT. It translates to CASSPGGQGADTEAFF.

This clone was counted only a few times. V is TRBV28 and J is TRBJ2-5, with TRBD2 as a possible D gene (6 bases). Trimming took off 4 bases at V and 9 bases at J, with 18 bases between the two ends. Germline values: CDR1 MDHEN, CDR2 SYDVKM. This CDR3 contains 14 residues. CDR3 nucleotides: TGTGCCAGCAGTTCCCGCCCGGGAGCCGAGGCCCAGTACTTC. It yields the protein CASSSRPGAEAQYF.

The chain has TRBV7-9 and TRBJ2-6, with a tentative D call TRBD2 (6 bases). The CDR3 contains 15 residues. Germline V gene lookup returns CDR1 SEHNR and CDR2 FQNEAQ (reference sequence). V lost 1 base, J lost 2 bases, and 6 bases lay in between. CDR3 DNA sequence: TGTGCCAGCAGCTTAGGGGGGGCTGGGGCCAACGTCCTGACTTTC. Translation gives CASSLGGAGANVLTF.

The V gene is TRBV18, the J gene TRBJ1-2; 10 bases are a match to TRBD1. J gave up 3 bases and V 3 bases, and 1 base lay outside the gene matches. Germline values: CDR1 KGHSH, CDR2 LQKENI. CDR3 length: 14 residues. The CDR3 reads CASSPGQGYYGYTF. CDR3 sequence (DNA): TGTGCCAGCTCACCGGGACAGGGGTACTATGGCTACACCTTC.

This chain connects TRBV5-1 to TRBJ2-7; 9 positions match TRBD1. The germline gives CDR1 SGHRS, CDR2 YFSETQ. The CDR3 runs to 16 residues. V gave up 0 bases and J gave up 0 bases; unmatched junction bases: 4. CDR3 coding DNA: TGCGCCAGCAGCTTGGAAACAGGGGGCAGCTCCTACGAGCAGTACTTC. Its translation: CASSLETGGSSYEQYF.

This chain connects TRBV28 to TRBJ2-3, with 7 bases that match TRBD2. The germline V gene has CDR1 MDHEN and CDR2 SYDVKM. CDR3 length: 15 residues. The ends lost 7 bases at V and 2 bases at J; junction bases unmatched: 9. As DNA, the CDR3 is TGTGCCAGCAACACGGTAGCGGGTTTCACAGATACGCAGTATTTT. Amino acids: CASNTVAGFTDTQYF.

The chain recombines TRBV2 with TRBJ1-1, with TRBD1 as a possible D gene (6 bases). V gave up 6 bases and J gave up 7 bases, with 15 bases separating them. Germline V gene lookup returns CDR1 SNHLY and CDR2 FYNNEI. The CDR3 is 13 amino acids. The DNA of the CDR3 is TGTGCCAGCAGCCCCTGGACAGAAGGTGAAGCTTTCTTT. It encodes CASSPWTEGEAFF.

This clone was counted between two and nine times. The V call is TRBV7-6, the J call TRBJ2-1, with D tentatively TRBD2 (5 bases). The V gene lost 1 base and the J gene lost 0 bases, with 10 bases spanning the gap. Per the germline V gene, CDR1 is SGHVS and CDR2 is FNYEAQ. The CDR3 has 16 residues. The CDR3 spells CASSLEAASSYNEQFF. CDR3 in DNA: TGTGCCAGCAGCTTAGAAGCGGCTAGCTCCTACAATGAGCAGTTCTTC. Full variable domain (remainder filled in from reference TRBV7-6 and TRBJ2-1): GAGVSQSPRYKVTKRGQDVALRCDPISGHVSLYWYRQALGQGPEFLTYFNYEAQQDKSGLPNDRFSAERPEGSISTLTIQRTEQRDSAMYRCASSLEAASSYNEQFFGPGTRLTVL.

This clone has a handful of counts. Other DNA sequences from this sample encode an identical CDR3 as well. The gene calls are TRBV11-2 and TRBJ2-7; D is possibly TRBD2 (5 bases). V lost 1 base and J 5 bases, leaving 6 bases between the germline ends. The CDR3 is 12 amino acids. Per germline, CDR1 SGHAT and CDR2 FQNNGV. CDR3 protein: CASSLGGHEQYF. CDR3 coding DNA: TGTGCCAGCAGCTTAGGAGGGCACGAGCAGTACTTC.